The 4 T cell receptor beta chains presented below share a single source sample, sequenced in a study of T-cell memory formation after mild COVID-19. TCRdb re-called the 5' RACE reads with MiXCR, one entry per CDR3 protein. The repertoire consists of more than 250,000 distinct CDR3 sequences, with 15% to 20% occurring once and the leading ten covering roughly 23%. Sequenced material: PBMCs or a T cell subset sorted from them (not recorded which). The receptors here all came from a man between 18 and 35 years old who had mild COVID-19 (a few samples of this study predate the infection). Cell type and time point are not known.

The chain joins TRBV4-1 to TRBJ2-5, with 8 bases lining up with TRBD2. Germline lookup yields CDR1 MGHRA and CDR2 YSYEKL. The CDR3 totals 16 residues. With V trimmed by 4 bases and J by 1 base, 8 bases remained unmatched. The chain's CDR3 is CASSPGTRAIQETQYF. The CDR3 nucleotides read TGCGCCAGCAGCCCCGGGACTAGGGCCATCCAAGAGACCCAGTACTTC.

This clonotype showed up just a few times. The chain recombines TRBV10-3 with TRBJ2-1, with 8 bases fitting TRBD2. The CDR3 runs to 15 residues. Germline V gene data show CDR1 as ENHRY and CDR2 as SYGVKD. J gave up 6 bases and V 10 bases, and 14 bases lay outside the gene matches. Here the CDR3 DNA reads TGTGCCACCAAAGGGGCGGGAGGCATCTTCAATGAGCAGTTCTTC. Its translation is CATKGAGGIFNEQFF.

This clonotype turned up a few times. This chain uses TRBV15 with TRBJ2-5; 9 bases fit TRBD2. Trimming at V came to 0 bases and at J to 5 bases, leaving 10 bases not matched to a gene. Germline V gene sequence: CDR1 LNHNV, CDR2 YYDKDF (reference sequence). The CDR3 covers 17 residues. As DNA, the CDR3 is TGTGCCACCAGCAGAGAAGGGCTAGCGGGGAGACGGGAGACCCAGTACTTC. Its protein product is CATSREGLAGRRETQYF.

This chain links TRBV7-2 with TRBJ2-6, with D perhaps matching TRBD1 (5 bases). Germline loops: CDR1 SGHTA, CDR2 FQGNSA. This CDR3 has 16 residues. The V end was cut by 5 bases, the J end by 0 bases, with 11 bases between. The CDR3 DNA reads TGTGCCAGCAGCCTAAGACAGCACTCTGGGGCCAACGTCCTGACTTTC. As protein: CASSLRQHSGANVLTF.